A single sample is the source of the 19 T cell receptor beta chains below, sequenced in a study of low-dose radiotherapy and immunotherapy resistance in tumors. Specified time point: after trial treatment. Noted treatment: LDRT plus nivolumab, ipilimumab, low-dose cyclophosphamide and aspirin (RACIN trial). Alpha and beta chains were covered, as first-strand cDNA relied on TRAV- and TRBV-specific primers. Both a constant-region primer and a V-primer adapter served to amplify TCRs across roughly 22 PCR cycles. TCRdb reanalysed the reads using MiXCR and keeps one entry per CDR3 protein. The sample lists 65,000 to 85,000 distinct CDR3 sequences; less than 20% were seen once. Material: PBMCs, obtained after low-dose radiotherapy plus immunotherapy. These receptors were taken from a male donor with prostate cancer.

This chain connects TRBV5-1 to TRBJ2-7, with D perhaps being TRBD1 or TRBD2 (6 bases each). CDR1 is SGHRS, CDR2 YFSETQ, per germline. This CDR3 contains 14 residues. V lost 2 bases and J 0 bases, leaving 9 bases between the germline ends. In DNA, the CDR3 is TGCGCCAGCAGCTTAGGGGGGACCTCCTACGAGCAGTACTTC. It specifies CASSLGGTSYEQYF. The full variable domain, rest sourced from reference TRBV5-1 and TRBJ2-7, is KAGVTQTPRYLIKTRGQQVTLSCSPISGHRSVSWYQQTPGQGLQFLFEYFSETQRNKGNFPGRFSGRQFSNSRSEMNVSTLELGDSALYLCASSLGGTSYEQYFGPGTRLTVT.

In its sample, this clonotype was seen a few times. V and J are TRBV5-4 and TRBJ2-1; D tentatively fits TRBD1 or TRBD2 (5 bases each). Per germline, CDR1 SGHNT and CDR2 YYREEE (reference sequence). The CDR3 spans 14 residues. V was cut by 5 bases and J by 9 bases, with 18 bases left in between. The CDR3 is CASSPGGGTAEQFF. The CDR3 DNA is TGTGCCAGCAGTCCCGGAGGTGGGACGGCTGAGCAGTTCTTC.

This clonotype was seen ten or more times. The V gene is TRBV28, the J gene TRBJ1-1; TRBD1 might be the D (6 bases). With 8 bases removed from V and 5 bases from J, the gap between germline ends came to 18 bases. The CDR3 is 14 residues long. CDR1 and CDR2 (germline): MDHEN, SYDVKM. CDR3 sequence reads: CASLREGGLTEAFF. The CDR3 coding sequence is TGTGCCAGCCTCCGGGAAGGGGGACTTACTGAAGCTTTCTTT.

This clonotype has only one observation. The rearrangement links TRBV6-5 to TRBJ2-7; TRBD1 matches 7 bases. This CDR3 is built from 14 residues. The ends lost 0 bases at V and 5 bases at J; junction bases unmatched: 4. The germline CDR1 and CDR2 sequences are MNHEY and SVGAGI. This chain's CDR3 is CASSYSGQYNEQYF. The CDR3 nucleotides read TGTGCCAGCAGTTACTCGGGACAGTACAACGAGCAGTACTTC.

The chain links TRBV7-6 to TRBJ2-6; 9 nucleotides line up with TRBD1. The length of the CDR3 is 15 residues. V lost 0 bases and J lost 9; bases outside the gene matches: 3. Germline V gives CDR1 SGHVS, CDR2 FNYEAQ. The CDR3 sequence is CASSLAGQGFNVLTF. The CDR3 nucleotides read TGTGCCAGCAGCTTAGCGGGACAGGGATTCAACGTCCTGACTTTC.

This clonotype was recorded at least ten times. The rearrangement uses TRBV29-1 and TRBJ2-5; D is possibly TRBD1 or TRBD2 (6 bases each). The CDR3 is made up of 13 amino acids. The ends were cut back, 7 bases at V and 4 bases at J, with 16 bases in the middle. Looked up from germline, CDR1 is SQVTM and CDR2 is ANQGSEA. CDR3 amino acids: CSGRPGGAETQYF. For the CDR3, the DNA is TGCAGCGGGCGCCCCGGGGGCGCAGAGACCCAGTACTTC.

This clonotype was detected ten times or more. V gene TRBV5-5 combines with J gene TRBJ2-5, with no clear D. The CDR3 loop spans 15 amino acids. Deletions cut 0 bases from V and 2 bases from J, with 11 bases between. In germline, CDR1 is SGHKS, CDR2 YYEKEE (reference sequence). CDR3 sequence: CASSLGGGEQETQYF. Written as DNA, the CDR3 is TGTGCCAGCAGCTTGGGAGGTGGGGAACAAGAGACCCAGTACTTC.

This clonotype was recorded at least ten times. The chain couples TRBV2 to TRBJ2-5; 11 positions agree with TRBD2. V was clipped by 3 bases and J by 5 bases; unmatched bases: 5. The V gene's germline CDR1 is SNHLY and CDR2 FYNNEI. CDR3 length equals 15 residues. The CDR3: CASSDASGGKETQYF. The CDR3 bases are TGTGCCAGCAGTGACGCTAGCGGGGGGAAGGAGACCCAGTACTTC.

The J gene is TRBJ2-1, the V gene TRBV6-6; tentatively, D is TRBD1 (9 bases). Trimming shortened V by 6 bases and J by 6 bases, and 30 bases separated the two germline ends. From germline, CDR1 is MNHNY and CDR2 SVGAGI (reference sequence). The CDR3 consists of 19 residues. The CDR3 DNA reads TGTGCCAGCAGAACCAACACCGGGGGGGGGGACAGGGTAGTCAATGAGCAGTTCTTC. Its translation is CASRTNTGGGDRVVNEQFF.

In regard to this clonotype: With a far larger clone one base away, a read error is the likely cause. The chain carries TRBV5-1 and TRBJ2-1; TRBD1 aligns across 7 bases. V gave up 1 base and J gave up 10 bases; unmatched junction bases: 17. Germline loops: CDR1 SGHRS, CDR2 YFSETQ. CDR3 length equals 17 residues. The CDR3: CASSLRGPTLTNYEQFF. CDR3 sequence (DNA): TGCGCCAGCAGCTTGAGGGGGCCCACCTTAACAAACTACGAGCAGTTCTTC. Full variable domain (remainder filled in from reference TRBV5-1 and TRBJ2-1): KAGVTQTPRYLIKTRGQQVTLSCSPISGHRSVSWYQQTPGQGLQFLFEYFSETQRNKGNFPGRFSGRQFSNSRSEMNVSTLELGDSALYLCASSLRGPTLTNYEQFFGPGTRLTVL.

This clonotype was detected many times. The chain is built from TRBV28 and TRBJ2-4; no clear D gene. The CDR3 extends over 16 amino acids. Germline CDR1 and CDR2: MDHEN and SYDVKM. Deletions cut 4 bases from V and 1 base from J, with 14 bases between. The CDR3 region has the DNA TGTGCCAGCAGTTCAACCAGGTCTACGGCCAAAAACATTCAGTACTTC. Protein sequence: CASSSTRSTAKNIQYF.

This clonotype was recorded many times. V gene TRBV28 combines with J gene TRBJ2-1, with D hard to call. The CDR3 totals 13 residues. The V end was cut by 10 bases, the J end by 0 bases, with 10 bases between. The germline CDR1 and CDR2 sequences are MDHEN and SYDVKM. The CDR3, as DNA: TGTGCCACCGACCCCAACTCCTACAATGAGCAGTTCTTC. Encoded protein: CATDPNSYNEQFF.

This clonotype showed up many times. This chain links TRBV6-2 or TRBV6-3 with TRBJ1-5; D gene unclear. Germline CDR1 MNHEY, CDR2 SVGEGT. V gave up 2 bases and J gave up 5 bases, with 10 bases separating them. The length of the CDR3 is 14 residues. The CDR3 spells CASSYPFEDQPQHF. CDR3 sequence (DNA): TGTGCCAGCAGTTACCCGTTCGAGGATCAGCCCCAGCATTTT.

Ten or more counts support this clonotype. This chain uses TRBV5-1 with TRBJ2-7; 8 bases map to TRBD1. CDR1 is SGHRS, CDR2 YFSETQ, per germline. This CDR3 has 14 residues. J gave up 5 bases and V 4 bases, and 8 bases lay outside the gene matches. The DNA for the CDR3 is TGCGCCAGCAGCCTAGGACAGGGTATCCACGAGCAGTACTTC. Translated, it gives CASSLGQGIHEQYF.

Many counts were recorded for this clonotype. The V and J genes are TRBV29-1 and TRBJ2-5; TRBD1 or TRBD2 may be the D gene (5 bases each). Germline V gene data show CDR1 as SQVTM and CDR2 as ANQGSEA. The CDR3 sequence is 13 residues long. The V gene lost 6 bases and the J gene lost 1 base, with 12 bases spanning the gap. The CDR3 sequence is CSVDHGAQETQYF. The DNA for the CDR3 is TGCAGCGTAGACCACGGGGCCCAAGAGACCCAGTACTTC.

This clonotype came up a few times. The rearrangement links TRBV5-5 to TRBJ2-5; D may be TRBD1 (5 bases). The germline CDR1 and CDR2 sequences are SGHKS and YYEKEE (reference sequence). Trimming took off 0 bases at V and 4 bases at J, with 10 bases between the two ends. The CDR3 covers 14 residues. The CDR3 bases are TGTGCCAGCAGCTTGGGACAGCCGGCAGAGACCCAGTACTTC. It codes for CASSLGQPAETQYF.

The chain links TRBV4-1 to TRBJ1-4, with a weak D call TRBD1 (6 bases). V was clipped by 0 bases and J by 3 bases, with 14 bases between them. The CDR3 runs to 17 residues. Germline-derived CDR1 and CDR2 are MGHRA and YSYEKL. This CDR3 is CASSQEGTGLSNEKLFF. CDR3 DNA sequence: TGCGCCAGCAGCCAAGAGGGTACAGGGCTTTCTAATGAAAAACTGTTTTTT.

This clonotype occurred many times. V gene TRBV29-1 combines with J gene TRBJ1-1, with 7 bases identical to TRBD1. V was pared by 6 bases and J by 4 bases, with 8 bases of the junction left unmatched. Germline V CDR1 and CDR2: SQVTM, ANQGSEA. This CDR3 has 13 residues. The CDR3 sequence: CSVSQTGATEAFF. DNA of the CDR3: TGCAGCGTCTCCCAAACAGGGGCCACTGAAGCTTTCTTT.

This clonotype has only a few counts. A far larger clone is just one base off, so this is likely a read error. This chain joins TRBV28 and TRBJ2-1; D unresolved. The V gene's germline CDR1 is MDHEN and CDR2 SYDVKM. This CDR3 spans 14 amino acids. Trimming shortened V by 6 bases and J by 10 bases, and 19 bases separated the two germline ends. The CDR3 here is CASSGNPTTYEQFF. As DNA, the CDR3 is TGTGCCAGCAGCGGTAACCCTACTACCTACGAGCAGTTCTTC.